This TCR beta chain is drawn from a study of blood T cell repertoires in COVID-19. About the research overall: Sites in the United States, Italy and Spain provided acute and convalescent COVID-19 samples.

Deletions cut 4 bases from V and 4 bases from J, with 17 bases between. CDR3 size: 15 residues. Germline CDR1 reads SGHRS; CDR2 reads YFSETQ. This clone has just one count. Assay: immunoSEQ multiplex PCR; the TCRdb copy retains only in-frame clones and omits some. The repertoire holds 150,000 to 250,000 clones, with approximately 83% as singletons. Adults between about 18 and 95 years of age took part from about two dozen US areas. Two negative PCRs, clearance, or symptom resolution had been documented for recovered Cohort 3 donors. The sample taken for sequencing was PBMCs or T cells enriched from blood (not recorded which). The TCR comes from a middle-aged man who had recovered from COVID-19. The chain is built from TRBV5-1 and TRBJ1-2; D gene ambiguous. CDR3 coding DNA: TGCGCCAGCAGCCCTAGCGGCGAGGGTGTCTATGGCTACACCTTC. Translating gives CASSPSGEGVYGYTF.